Sequencing of this T cell receptor (delta chain) was carried out in a study of γδ T cells in repeated Plasmodium falciparum infection. This clone came up a few times. TCRdb shows a much larger clone's protein in place of this DNA's translation, and the two differ at residue 12, likely through a read error; the protein shown is translated from the DNA. TCRdb called clones anew from the multiplex PCR reads with CATT. The sample has around 46,000 delta-chain clones, roughly 1.9% seen once. Germline V gene lookup returns CDR1 GEAIGNYY and CDR2 EKD. J gave up 0 bases and V 3 bases, and 19 bases lay outside the gene matches. The CDR3 totals 20 residues. Gammadelta T cells were flow-sorted from PBMC into Vgamma9/Vdelta2+ and Vdelta2-negative populations for bulk analysis.

The sample taken for sequencing was gamma-delta T cells from blood. This receptor was taken from a pool of human donors (malaria-infected and uninfected, not separated). The chain uses TRDV2 and TRDJ1; 9 bases match TRDD3. No J gene was available from TCRdb, and it was assigned here by a germline match of the DNA. The CDR3 reads CACDPLGLGDESLYTDKLIF. The CDR3 nucleotides are TGTGCCTGTGACCCTCTAGGTCTGGGGGATGAGAGCCTATACACCGATAAACTCATCTTT.